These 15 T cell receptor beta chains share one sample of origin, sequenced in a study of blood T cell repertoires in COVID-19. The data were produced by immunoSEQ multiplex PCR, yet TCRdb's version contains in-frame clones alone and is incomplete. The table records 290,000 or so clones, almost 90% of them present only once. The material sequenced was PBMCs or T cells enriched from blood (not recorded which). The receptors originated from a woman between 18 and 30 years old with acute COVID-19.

CDR3 nucleotides: TGCAGCGTCTGGAACGGGGAAAATTCACCCCTCCACTTT. It encodes CSVWNGENSPLHF. The chain combines TRBV29-1 with TRBJ1-6; D is unresolved. V was clipped by 6 bases and J by 7 bases, with 13 bases between them. The germline V gene encodes CDR1 SQVTM and CDR2 ANQGSEA. The CDR3 spans 13 residues.

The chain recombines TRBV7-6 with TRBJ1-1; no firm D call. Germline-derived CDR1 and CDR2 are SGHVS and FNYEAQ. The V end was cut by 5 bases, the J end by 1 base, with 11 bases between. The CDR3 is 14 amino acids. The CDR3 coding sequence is TGTGCCAGCAGCCCCAGGCTTGAGAACACTGAAGCTTTCTTT. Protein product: CASSPRLENTEAFF. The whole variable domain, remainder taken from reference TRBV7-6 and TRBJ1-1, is GAGVSQSPRYKVTKRGQDVALRCDPISGHVSLYWYRQALGQGPEFLTYFNYEAQQDKSGLPNDRFSAERPEGSISTLTIQRTEQRDSAMYRCASSPRLENTEAFFGQGTRLTVV.

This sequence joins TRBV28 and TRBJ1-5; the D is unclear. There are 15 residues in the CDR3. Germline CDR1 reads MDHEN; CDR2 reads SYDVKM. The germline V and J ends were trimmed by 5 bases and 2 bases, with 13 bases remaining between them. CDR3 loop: CASSTALNGNQPQHF. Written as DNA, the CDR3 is TGTGCCAGCAGTACTGCTCTGAACGGCAATCAGCCCCAGCATTTT.

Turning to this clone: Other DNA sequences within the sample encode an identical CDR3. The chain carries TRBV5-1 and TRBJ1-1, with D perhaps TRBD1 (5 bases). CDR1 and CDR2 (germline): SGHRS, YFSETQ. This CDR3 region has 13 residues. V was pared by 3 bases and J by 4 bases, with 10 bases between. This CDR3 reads CASSWQGGTEAFF. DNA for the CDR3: TGCGCCAGCAGCTGGCAGGGAGGCACTGAAGCTTTCTTT.

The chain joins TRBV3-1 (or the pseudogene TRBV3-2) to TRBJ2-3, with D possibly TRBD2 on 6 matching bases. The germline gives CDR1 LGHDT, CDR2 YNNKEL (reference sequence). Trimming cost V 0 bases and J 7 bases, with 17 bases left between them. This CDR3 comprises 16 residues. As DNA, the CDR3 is TGTGCCAGCAGCCAAGAGGGCGCCTTCGCGGGGTATACGCAGTATTTT. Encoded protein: CASSQEGAFAGYTQYF.

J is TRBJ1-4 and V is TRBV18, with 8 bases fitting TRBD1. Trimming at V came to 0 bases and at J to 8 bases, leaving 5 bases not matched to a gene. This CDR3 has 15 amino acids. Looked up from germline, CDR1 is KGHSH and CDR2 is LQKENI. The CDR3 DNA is TGTGCCAGCTCACCACCGCAGGGGGCGGAGGAAAAACTGTTTTTT. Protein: CASSPPQGAEEKLFF.

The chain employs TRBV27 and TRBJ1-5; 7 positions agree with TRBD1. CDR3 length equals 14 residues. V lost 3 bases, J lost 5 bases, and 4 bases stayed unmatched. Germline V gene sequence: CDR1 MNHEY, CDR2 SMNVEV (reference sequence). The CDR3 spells CASSLTQGDQPQHF. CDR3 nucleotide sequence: TGTGCCAGCAGTTTGACCCAGGGGGATCAGCCCCAGCATTTT.

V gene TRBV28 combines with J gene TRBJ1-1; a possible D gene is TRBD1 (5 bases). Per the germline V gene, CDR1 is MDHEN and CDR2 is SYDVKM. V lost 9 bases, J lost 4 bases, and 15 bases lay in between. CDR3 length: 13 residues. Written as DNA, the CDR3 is TGTGCCAGTCTTCGGGGGGGTAGCACTGAAGCTTTCTTT. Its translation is CASLRGGSTEAFF.

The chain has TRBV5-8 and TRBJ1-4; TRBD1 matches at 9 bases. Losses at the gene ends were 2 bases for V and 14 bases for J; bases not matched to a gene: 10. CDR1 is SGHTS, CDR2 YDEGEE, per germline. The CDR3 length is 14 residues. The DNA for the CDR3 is TGTGCCAGCAGCTTTGGGGGGACAGGGAGGATGCTGTTTTTT. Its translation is CASSFGGTGRMLFF.

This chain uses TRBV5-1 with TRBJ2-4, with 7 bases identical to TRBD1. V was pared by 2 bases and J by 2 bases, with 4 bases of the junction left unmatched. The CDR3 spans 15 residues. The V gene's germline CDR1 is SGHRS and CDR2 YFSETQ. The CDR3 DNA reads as TGCGCCAGCAGCTTAGGGACAGCCACCAAAAACATTCAGTACTTC. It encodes CASSLGTATKNIQYF.

In DNA, the CDR3 is TGTGCCAGCAACCCCTTTTCAGGGGGCACCGGGGAGCTGTTTTTT. It translates to CASNPFSGGTGELFF. This chain joins TRBV11-2 and TRBJ2-2; 7 bases are shared with TRBD1. J was trimmed by 4 bases and V by 7 bases; bases with no gene match: 9. The CDR3 is made up of 15 amino acids. Germline loops: CDR1 SGHAT, CDR2 FQNNGV.

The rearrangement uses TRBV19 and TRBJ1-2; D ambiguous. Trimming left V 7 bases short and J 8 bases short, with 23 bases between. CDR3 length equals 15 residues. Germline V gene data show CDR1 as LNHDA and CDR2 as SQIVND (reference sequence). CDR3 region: CASIGQDLGSLGYTF. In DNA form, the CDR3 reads TGTGCCAGTATTGGTCAGGATTTAGGATCTTTAGGCTACACCTTC.

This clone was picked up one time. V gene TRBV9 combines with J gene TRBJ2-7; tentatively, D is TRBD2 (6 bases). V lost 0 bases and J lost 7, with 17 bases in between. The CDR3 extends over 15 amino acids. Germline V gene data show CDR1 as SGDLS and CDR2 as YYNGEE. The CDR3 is CASSVEGAVGGEQYF. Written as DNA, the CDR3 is TGTGCCAGCAGCGTAGAAGGGGCCGTGGGGGGTGAGCAGTACTTC. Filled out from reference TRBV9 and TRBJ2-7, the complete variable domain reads DSGVTQTPKHLITATGQRVTLRCSPRSGDLSVYWYQQSLDQGLQFLIQYYNGEERAKGNILERFSAQQFPDLHSELNLSSLELGDSALYFCASSVEGAVGGEQYFGPGTRLTVT.

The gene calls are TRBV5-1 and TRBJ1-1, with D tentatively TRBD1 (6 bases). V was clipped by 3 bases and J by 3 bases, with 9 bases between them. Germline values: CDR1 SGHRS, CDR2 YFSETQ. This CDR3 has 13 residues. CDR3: CASSSRQDTEAFF. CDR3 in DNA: TGCGCCAGCAGCTCTCGACAGGACACTGAAGCTTTCTTT.

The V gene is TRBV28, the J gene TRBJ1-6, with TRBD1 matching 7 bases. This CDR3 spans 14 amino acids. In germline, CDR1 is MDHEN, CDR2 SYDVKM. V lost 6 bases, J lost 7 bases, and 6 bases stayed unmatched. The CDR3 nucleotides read TGTGCCAGCAGATCGACAGGGTTGAATTCACCCCTCCACTTT. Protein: CASRSTGLNSPLHF.